These 2 T cell receptor beta chains were all obtained from the same sample, sequenced in a study of blood T cell repertoires in COVID-19. Clones were sequenced by immunoSEQ multiplex PCR, and TCRdb holds only the in-frame ones, with some missing. The sample lists roughly 280,000 clones, approximately 90% occurring once. Specimen: PBMCs or T cells enriched from blood (not recorded which). The receptors were sampled from a woman in her 50s who had recovered from COVID-19.

This clone turned up a few times. The chain joins TRBV7-8 to TRBJ2-3; D ambiguous. The V and J ends lost 5 bases and 4 bases respectively, with 13 bases between them. The V gene's germline CDR1 is SGHVS and CDR2 FQNEAQ. The CDR3 covers 14 residues. CDR3 nucleotide sequence: TGTGCCAGCAGCCCGAGGCGCCTCGCAGATACGCAGTATTTT. Encoded protein: CASSPRRLADTQYF.

The genes are TRBV28 and TRBJ2-3, with D perhaps matching TRBD2 (5 bases). The V end was cut by 3 bases, the J end by 4 bases, with 8 bases between. CDR1 MDHEN and CDR2 SYDVKM come from the germline V gene. This CDR3 is 13 amino acids long. The CDR3 DNA is TGTGCCAGCAGTTTTGAGGGCCCAGATACGCAGTATTTT. It yields the protein CASSFEGPDTQYF.